This TCR beta chain was obtained from a study of human T cells and chemical hapten exposure. Across the study: Patients were mainly female, each with alopecia areata, totalis or universalis.

Study results and limitations: With DPC sensitization, TCRs exceeding 1 in 1000 frequency showed no change. Expanded TCRs produced significantly more large CDR3 similarity clusters than controls did.

Time point given: patch test 1, 2 weeks after DPC sensitization. Treatment reported: therapeutic diphenylcyclopropenone sensitization with weekly scalp DPC. TCRdb processed the RACE reads anew with MiXCR; each CDR3 protein has one entry. The table includes tens of thousands of distinct CDR3 sequences, roughly a tenth detected once. In this sample, this clonotype turned up a few times. Antigen unknown. The material was whole blood, obtained in connection with sensitization to the hapten diphenylcyclopropenone (DPC). This receptor was taken from a middle-aged man with alopecia areata. Some clones in this sample may be carry-over from other donors' samples.

In DNA form, the CDR3 reads TGCGCCACCAAGGATGGTCTGGCTAGCACAGATACGCAGTATTTT. It specifies CATKDGLASTDTQYF. The chain carries TRBV5-1 and TRBJ2-3; D not certain. CDR1 and CDR2 from the germline V gene are SGHRS and YFSETQ. This CDR3 contains 15 residues. Trimming removed 9 bases at V and 0 bases at J, with 17 bases between.